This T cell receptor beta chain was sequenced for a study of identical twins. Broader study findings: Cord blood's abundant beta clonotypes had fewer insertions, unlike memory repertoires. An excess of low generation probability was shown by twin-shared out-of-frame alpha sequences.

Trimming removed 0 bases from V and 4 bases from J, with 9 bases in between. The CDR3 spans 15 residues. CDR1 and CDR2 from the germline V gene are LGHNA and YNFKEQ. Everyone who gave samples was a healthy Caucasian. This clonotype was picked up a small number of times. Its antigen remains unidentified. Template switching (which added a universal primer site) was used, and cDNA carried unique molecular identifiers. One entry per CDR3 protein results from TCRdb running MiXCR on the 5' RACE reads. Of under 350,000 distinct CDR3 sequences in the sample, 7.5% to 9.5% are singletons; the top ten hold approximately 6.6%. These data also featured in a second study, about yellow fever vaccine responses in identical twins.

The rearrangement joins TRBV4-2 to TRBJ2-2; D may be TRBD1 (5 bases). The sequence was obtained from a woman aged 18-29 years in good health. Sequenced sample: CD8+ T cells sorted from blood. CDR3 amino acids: CASSQDQGTTGELFF. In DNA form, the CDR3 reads TGTGCCAGCAGCCAAGATCAGGGAACCACCGGGGAGCTGTTTTTT.